This section outlines one TCR beta chain sequence together with its context. Its cognate antigen is unknown. This specimen belongs to a study of T cell responses to AZD1222 COVID-19 vaccine. The table came from immunoSEQ multiplex PCR; TCRdb's copy has only in-frame clones and leaves some out. The sample consists of tens of thousands of clones, around 85% of them appearing once. Study results and caveats: Seropositivity was recorded at baseline in only 6 or 7 AZD1222 recipients.

This CDR3 spans 16 amino acids. The germline gives CDR1 MGHRA, CDR2 YSYEKL. The germline V and J ends were trimmed by 4 bases and 0 bases, with 10 bases remaining between them. The specimen comprised peripheral blood, sampled on day 0 of AZD1222 vaccination. This sequence originates from an adult in good health. The V and J genes are TRBV4-1 and TRBJ1-6, with D possibly being TRBD1 (5 bases). DNA for the CDR3: TGCGCCAGCAGCCGATCAGGGAGCTCCTATAATTCACCCCTCCACTTT. Its protein is CASSRSGSSYNSPLHF.